This T cell receptor beta chain was found in a study of T cell changes during pregnancy in multiple sclerosis. Repertoires were generated with immunoSEQ multiplex PCR, while TCRdb's copy carries only in-frame clones and drops some. The sample carries tens of thousands of clones, 85% to 95% recorded once. Germline CDR1 is SGHNT and CDR2 is YYREEE (reference sequence). With 4 bases removed from V and 4 bases from J, the gap between germline ends came to 17 bases. The CDR3 length is 15 residues. The sequence came from a female donor with multiple sclerosis, enrolled in a pregnancy study. The chain couples TRBV5-4 to TRBJ1-2; D uncertain. The specimen comprised CD8+ T cells from peripheral blood mononuclear cells, sampled before pregnancy. The CDR3 loop is CASSAGDRGAYGYTF. The CDR3, as DNA: TGTGCCAGCAGCGCCGGAGATCGGGGAGCCTATGGCTACACCTTC.